These 18 T cell receptor beta chains originate from one sample sequenced in a study of blood T cell repertoires in COVID-19. Produced via immunoSEQ multiplex PCR; TCRdb's table is partial and in-frame only. The data contain 30,000 to 40,000 clones, roughly 92% of them singletons. The source material was peripheral blood. The receptors were sampled from a man aged 45-65 years with active COVID-19.

V is TRBV6-5 and J is TRBJ2-7; 9 bases match TRBD1. V dropped 0 bases and J dropped 4; count of bases not matched to a gene: 7. CDR1 and CDR2 (germline): MNHEY, SVGAGI. The CDR3 runs 16 residues. The CDR3 DNA reads as TGTGCCAGCAGTTACTCAGCCCGGACAGGGGTGTACGAGCAGTACTTC. It translates to CASSYSARTGVYEQYF.

The rearrangement joins TRBV21-1 to TRBJ1-1; the table's D call TRBD1 went unverified against the DNA. TRBV21-1 is termed a pseudogene. This CDR3 has 17 amino acids. CDR3 DNA sequence: TGTGCCAGCAGCAAAGCGCTAGGCACAGGACGGAGAACTGAAGCTTTCTTT. It translates to CASSKALGTGRRTEAFF.

The chain joins TRBV2 to TRBJ2-7, with D possibly being TRBD1 (5 bases). Germline V gene lookup returns CDR1 SNHLY and CDR2 FYNNEI. The CDR3 extends over 15 amino acids. Trimming stripped 4 bases from V and 0 bases from J, with 13 bases between. The CDR3, as DNA: TGTGCCAGCAGTGGGTCGACAGCCAGCTCCTACGAGCAGTACTTC. It encodes CASSGSTASSYEQYF.

This clone has a single count. V usage is TRBV6-6 and J usage is TRBJ2-7, with a tentative D call TRBD2 (5 bases). In germline, CDR1 is MNHNY, CDR2 SVGAGI (reference sequence). The CDR3 spans 14 residues. V lost 2 bases and J lost 2, with 10 bases in between. CDR3 DNA sequence: TGTGCCAGCAGTTACGTGGTGGAGGCCTACGAGCAGTACTTC. Its translation is CASSYVVEAYEQYF.

The chain has TRBV6-5 and TRBJ1-5; D call uncertain. Per the germline V gene, CDR1 is MNHEY and CDR2 is SVGAGI. The CDR3 runs 15 residues. Trimming pared 4 bases from V and 1 base from J, leaving 11 bases between. The CDR3 loop is CASSSLGGSNQPQHF. For the CDR3, the DNA is TGTGCCAGCAGTTCCCTAGGAGGGAGCAATCAGCCCCAGCATTTT.

The CDR3 spells CASSPSWTAGNTEAFF. As DNA, the CDR3 is TGCGCCAGCAGCCCATCCTGGACAGCCGGGAACACTGAAGCTTTCTTT. This chain connects TRBV5-1 to TRBJ1-1; D may be TRBD1 (6 bases). Germline CDR1 and CDR2: SGHRS and YFSETQ. The CDR3 has 16 amino acids. V was pared by 4 bases and J by 1 base, with 17 bases between.

The rearrangement links TRBV6-5 to TRBJ1-2, with 11 bases that match TRBD1. This CDR3 has 14 residues. Per the germline V gene, CDR1 is MNHEY and CDR2 is SVGAGI. The J segment lost 4 bases and the V segment lost 4 bases, leaving 2 bases of the junction unmatched. The CDR3 loop reads CASSWDRGFYGYTF. The CDR3 DNA reads TGTGCCAGCAGTTGGGACAGGGGGTTCTATGGCTACACCTTC.

V gene TRBV4-3 combines with J gene TRBJ2-5, with 7 bases matching TRBD2. V dropped 1 base and J dropped 4; count of bases not matched to a gene: 6. CDR1 is LGHNA and CDR2 is YSLEER in the germline V gene. This CDR3 has 15 residues. CDR3 bases: TGCGCCAGCAGCCAAGCAATTAGCGGGCGAGAGACCCAGTACTTC. Amino acids: CASSQAISGRETQYF.

The rearrangement joins TRBV12-3 or TRBV12-4 to TRBJ1-2, with 7 bases lining up with TRBD1. The CDR3 has 12 residues. The ends lost 6 bases at V and 8 bases at J; junction bases unmatched: 6. CDR3 in amino acids: CASSPTGDGYTF. The CDR3 DNA reads TGTGCCAGCAGCCCTACAGGGGACGGCTACACCTTC.

This clone was observed a handful of times. J is TRBJ2-1 and V is TRBV6-5, with 7 bases that match TRBD2. In germline, CDR1 is MNHEY, CDR2 SVGAGI. With 2 bases clipped from V and 0 bases from J, the junction kept 1 base outside the gene matches. The CDR3 length is 15 residues. The CDR3 loop reads CASSYRLASYNEQFF. CDR3 nucleotides: TGTGCCAGCAGTTACAGACTAGCCTCCTACAATGAGCAGTTCTTC.

J is TRBJ2-7 and V is TRBV6-4; 10 bases align to TRBD2. This CDR3 contains 14 residues. Germline V gene lookup returns CDR1 MRHNA and CDR2 SNTAGT. J lost 5 bases, V lost 6 bases, and 7 bases had no gene match. CDR3 DNA: TGTGCCAGCAGGATTAGCGGGGGGAACGACGAGCAGTACTTC. This encodes CASRISGGNDEQYF.

The V and J genes are TRBV5-4 and TRBJ1-2, with D perhaps matching TRBD1 (6 bases). V lost 4 bases to trimming and J lost 4 bases, with 20 bases between them. CDR1 is SGHNT and CDR2 is YYREEE in the germline V gene (reference sequence). The CDR3 contains 16 residues. The CDR3 loop is CASSPGRTDSGYGYTF. CDR3 coding DNA: TGTGCCAGCAGCCCGGGAAGGACAGATTCTGGCTATGGCTACACCTTC.

V gene TRBV2 combines with J gene TRBJ1-1; 8 nucleotides match TRBD1. The CDR3 contains 12 residues. Trimming cost V 7 bases and J 4 bases; bases outside gene matches: 2. Germline-derived CDR1 and CDR2 are SNHLY and FYNNEI. Here the CDR3 DNA reads TGTGCCAGCACAACAGGGGGCACTGAAGCTTTCTTT. The encoded protein is CASTTGGTEAFF.

This chain uses TRBV13 with TRBJ1-2; TRBD1 is a possible D gene (5 bases). The V end lost 4 bases, the J end lost 7 bases, and 13 bases lay between the germline ends. The germline V gene encodes CDR1 PRHDT and CDR2 FYEKMQ (reference sequence). The CDR3 is made up of 13 amino acids. CDR3 loop: CASSWLGEGGYTF. Here the CDR3 DNA reads TGTGCCAGCAGCTGGCTGGGGGAGGGTGGCTACACCTTC.

The chain couples TRBV7-2 to TRBJ1-1, with D perhaps TRBD1 (5 bases). Trimming cost V 2 bases and J 0 bases, with 13 bases left between them. The CDR3 extends over 16 amino acids. CDR1 SGHTA and CDR2 FQGNSA come from the germline V gene. In DNA form, the CDR3 reads TGTGCCAGCAGCTTATCGTCAGGGCGTTTGAACACTGAAGCTTTCTTT. Amino acid sequence: CASSLSSGRLNTEAFF. The full variable domain, in which reference TRBV7-2 and TRBJ1-1 provide the parts outside the CDR3, is GAGVSQSPSNKVTEKGKDVELRCDPISGHTALYWYRQSLGQGLEFLIYFQGNSAPDKSGLPSDRFSAERTGGSVSTLTIQRTQQEDSAVYLCASSLSSGRLNTEAFFGQGTRLTVV.

This clone was recorded once. The chain has TRBV6-5 and TRBJ2-7; 8 bases map to TRBD2. Germline CDR1 and CDR2: MNHEY and SVGAGI. CDR3 length: 15 residues. CDR3 sequence reads: CGSGLAAGGSYEQYF. The CDR3 nucleotides are TGTGGATCGGGGCTAGCGGCGGGGGGCTCCTACGAGCAGTACTTC.

The chain combines TRBV15 with TRBJ2-7, with 8 bases fitting TRBD1. The CDR3 extends over 16 amino acids. The germline gives CDR1 LNHNV, CDR2 YYDKDF (reference sequence). With 0 bases clipped from V and 5 bases from J, the junction kept 9 bases outside the gene matches. The CDR3 coding sequence is TGTGCCACCAGCAGAGATATAACAGGGGGGAGAGACGAGCAGTACTTC. Its protein is CATSRDITGGRDEQYF.

This clone occurred a few times. CDR3 in amino acids: CASSAPPDRGVEETQYF. Here the CDR3 DNA reads TGTGCCAGCAGCGCACCCCCCGACAGGGGTGTGGAAGAGACCCAGTACTTC. The genes are TRBV13 and TRBJ2-5, with 8 positions matching TRBD1. V shed 5 bases, J shed 3 bases, and the junction held 14 bases outside the gene matches. The CDR3 spans 17 residues. Germline lookup yields CDR1 PRHDT and CDR2 FYEKMQ (reference sequence).